What follows is one T cell receptor (beta chain) and its context. Its specificity is unknown. This sample stems from a study of T cells in Graves' hyperthyroidism and ophthalmopathy. Whole-study findings and limits: Ophthalmopathy and stable hyperthyroidism were separated by a 13 V-J model.

This CDR3 comprises 14 residues. V gave up 9 bases and J gave up 7 bases, with 22 bases separating them. Per germline, CDR1 MNHEY and CDR2 SVGAGI. RNA transcripts provided the source from which TCR beta CDR3 regions were amplified. A set of HTBI primers served as the primers for a first-round RT-PCR of the TCR CDR3. Each CDR3 protein gets one entry after TCRdb re-called the multiplex PCR reads with MiXCR. The data contain about 840,000 distinct CDR3 sequences, about two fifths of them singletons. The rearrangement uses TRBV6-5 and TRBJ2-7; D uncertain. The sequenced sample consisted of blood. The clonotype comes from a man aged 18 to 29 with Graves' hyperthyroidism. DNA of the CDR3: TGTGCCAGGATCCCCGGGCTCCCTCCCCGGGAGCAGTACTTC. The encoded protein is CARIPGLPPREQYF.